A selection of T cell receptor beta chains follows, all from one sample in a study of T-cell reconstitution after alpha-beta-depleted transplantation in children. TCRdb reanalysed the PCR reads using MiXCR and keeps one entry per CDR3 protein. The sample consists of fewer than 500,000 distinct CDR3 sequences, around two fifths of them appearing once. The material sequenced was PBMCs, taken before TCRalphabeta/CD19-depleted stem cell transplant. The receptor set was obtained from a girl between 2 and 10 years old with aplastic anemia, due to receive a stem cell transplant. CDR3s include the opening cysteine and the closing phenylalanine or tryptophan. The order of the fields is V gene, D gene, J gene, clone size, CDR3 protein, CDR3 DNA. A D gene is named only where the DNA matches it firmly. The size of a clone is reported for some rows only, either as once, few or many, or as a class for expanded clones.

>TRBV28|-|TRBJ2-1|-
CASILRNEQFF
TGTGCCAGCATTCTCCGTAATGAGCAGTTCTTC
>TRBV7-9|-|TRBJ2-2|-
CASSLAENWYGELFF
TGTGCCAGCAGCTTAGCGGAAAATTGGTACGGGGAGCTGTTTTTT
>TRBV20-1|-|TRBJ1-5|-
CSASAVVGKDQPQHF
TGCAGTGCTAGTGCGGTGGTGGGGAAAGATCAGCCCCAGCATTTT
>TRBV6-5|TRBD1|TRBJ2-7|once
CASRNRGGEQYF
TGTGCCAGCAGAAACAGGGGTGGTGAGCAGTACTTC
>TRBV7-2|TRBD1|TRBJ2-5|many
CASSAGQAYQETQYF
TGTGCCAGCAGCGCTGGACAGGCGTACCAAGAGACCCAGTACTTC
>TRBV7-6|-|TRBJ2-7|-
CASSPTTGYEQYF
TGTGCCAGCAGCCCGACCACAGGCTACGAGCAGTACTTC
>TRBV5-1|TRBD1|TRBJ1-1|-
CASSSSRDRGGTEAFF
TGCGCCAGCAGCTCGTCCCGGGACAGGGGTGGCACTGAAGCTTTCTTT
>TRBV7-8|-|TRBJ2-5|-
CASSSDRNRETQYF
TGTGCCAGCAGCTCCGACAGGAACCGAGAGACCCAGTACTTC
>TRBV5-1|-|TRBJ2-5|-
CASSFDFRRGETQYF
TGCGCCAGCAGCTTTGATTTTCGCCGCGGAGAGACCCAGTACTTC
>TRBV6-2/TRBV6-3|-|TRBJ1-6|-
CASSYSPSIGSPLHF
TGTGCCAGCAGTTACTCGCCGAGCATCGGTTCACCCCTCCACTTT
>TRBV5-1|-|TRBJ2-3|many
CATRRQLGDTQYF
TGCGCCACTAGACGGCAACTCGGAGATACGCAGTATTTT
>TRBV12-3/TRBV12-4|-|TRBJ2-2|once
CASRMTGNTGELFF
TGTGCCAGCAGAATGACAGGGAACACCGGGGAGCTGTTTTTT